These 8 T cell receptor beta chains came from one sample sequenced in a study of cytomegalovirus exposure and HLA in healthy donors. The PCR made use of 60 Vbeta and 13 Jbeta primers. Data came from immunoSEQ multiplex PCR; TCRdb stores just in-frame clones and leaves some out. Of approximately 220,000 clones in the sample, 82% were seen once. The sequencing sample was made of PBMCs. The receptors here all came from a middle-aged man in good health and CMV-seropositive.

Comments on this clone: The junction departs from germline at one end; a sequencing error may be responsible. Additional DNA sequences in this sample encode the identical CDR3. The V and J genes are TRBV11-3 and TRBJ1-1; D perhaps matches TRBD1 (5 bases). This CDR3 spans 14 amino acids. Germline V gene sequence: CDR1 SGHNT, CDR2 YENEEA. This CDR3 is CASSFNRIRTEAFF. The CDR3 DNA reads TGTGCCAGCAGCTTTAACAGGATCCGAACTGAAGCCTTCTTT.

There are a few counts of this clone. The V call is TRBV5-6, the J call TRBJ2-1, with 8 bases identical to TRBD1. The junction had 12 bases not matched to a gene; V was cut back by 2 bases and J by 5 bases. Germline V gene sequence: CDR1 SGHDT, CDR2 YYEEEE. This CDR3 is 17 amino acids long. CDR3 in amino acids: CASSLGQGPTEDNEQFF. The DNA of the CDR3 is TGTGCCAGCAGCTTAGGACAGGGACCAACCGAGGACAATGAGCAGTTCTTC.

The CDR3, as DNA: TGTGCCAGTAGTATAGGGTGGACAGGGTTCTCCGGAAACACCATATATTTT. Amino acid sequence: CASSIGWTGFSGNTIYF. The V gene is TRBV19, the J gene TRBJ1-3; 8 bases map to TRBD1. The CDR3 consists of 17 residues. V gave up 1 base and J gave up 4 bases; unmatched junction bases: 9. Germline V gene sequence: CDR1 LNHDA, CDR2 SQIVND (reference sequence).

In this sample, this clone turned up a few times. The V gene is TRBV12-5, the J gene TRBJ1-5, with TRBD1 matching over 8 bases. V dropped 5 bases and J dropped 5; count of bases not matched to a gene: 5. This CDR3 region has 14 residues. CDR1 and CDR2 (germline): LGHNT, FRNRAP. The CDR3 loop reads CASGTGQDDQPQHF. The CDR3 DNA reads TGTGCTAGTGGTACGGGACAGGATGATCAGCCCCAGCATTTT.

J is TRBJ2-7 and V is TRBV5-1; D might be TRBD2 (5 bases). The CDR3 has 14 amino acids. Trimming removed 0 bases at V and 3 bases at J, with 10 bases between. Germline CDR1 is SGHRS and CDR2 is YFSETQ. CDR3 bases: TGCGCCAGCAGCTTGGGAGGGAATGACTACGAGCAGTACGTC. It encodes CASSLGGNDYEQYV.

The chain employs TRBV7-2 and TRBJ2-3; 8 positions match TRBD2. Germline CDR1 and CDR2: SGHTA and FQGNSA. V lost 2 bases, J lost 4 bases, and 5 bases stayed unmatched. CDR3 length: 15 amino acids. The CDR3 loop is CASSLQAGGADTQYF. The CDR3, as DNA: TGTGCCAGCAGCTTACAGGCGGGAGGAGCAGATACGCAGTATTTT.

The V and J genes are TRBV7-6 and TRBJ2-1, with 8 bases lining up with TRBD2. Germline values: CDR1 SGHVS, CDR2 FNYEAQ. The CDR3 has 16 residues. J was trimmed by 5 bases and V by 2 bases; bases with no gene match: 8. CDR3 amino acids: CASSLYGLAMDNEQFF. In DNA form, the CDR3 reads TGTGCCAGCAGCTTATACGGACTAGCTATGGACAATGAGCAGTTCTTC.

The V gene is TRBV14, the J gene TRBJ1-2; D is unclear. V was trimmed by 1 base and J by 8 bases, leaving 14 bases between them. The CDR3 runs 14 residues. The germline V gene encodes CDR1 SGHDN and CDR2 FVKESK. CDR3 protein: CASSQAAVVGGYTF. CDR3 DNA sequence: TGTGCCAGCAGCCAAGCCGCCGTGGTGGGCGGCTACACCTTC.